These 14 T cell receptor beta chains were sequenced from one sample in a study of T cell responses to AZD1222 COVID-19 vaccine. TCRdb's copy holds only in-frame clones and misses some; the assay was immunoSEQ multiplex PCR. The table has roughly 90,000 clones, around 91% seen once. The sequencing here drew on peripheral blood, taken 28 days after the second AZD1222 dose. The receptors come from an adult who received the AZD1222 COVID-19 vaccine.

The chain has TRBV4-2 and TRBJ2-2; TRBD2 is a possible D gene (5 bases). Trimming left V 1 base short and J 0 bases short, with 18 bases between. Germline CDR1 is LGHNA and CDR2 is YNFKEQ. The CDR3 consists of 19 residues. CDR3 region: CASSQGGASSFANTGELFF. Here the CDR3 DNA reads TGTGCCAGCAGCCAAGGGGGAGCTAGCAGCTTCGCGAACACCGGGGAGCTGTTTTTT.

This clone has only one observation. This chain links TRBV27 with TRBJ2-7; the match to TRBD2 covers 9 bases. V lost 5 bases and J lost 7; bases outside the gene matches: 18. Germline CDR1 is MNHEY and CDR2 is SMNVEV (reference sequence). There are 17 residues in the CDR3. As DNA, the CDR3 is TGTGCCAGCAGTCCCGATCATCCCGGGACTAGCTTGAAAGAGCAGTACTTC. Its translation: CASSPDHPGTSLKEQYF.

The chain has TRBV10-1 and TRBJ2-3; 9 bases line up with TRBD2. CDR3 size: 15 residues. Germline lookup yields CDR1 WNHNN and CDR2 SYGVQD (reference sequence). The trim removed 10 bases at V and 0 bases at J, leaving 8 bases unmatched. CDR3 sequence reads: CAMPATSGSTDTQYF. The CDR3 coding sequence is TGCGCCATGCCGGCGACTAGCGGAAGCACAGATACGCAGTATTTT.

The genes are TRBV2 and TRBJ1-6; TRBD1 agrees at 9 bases. The length of the CDR3 is 16 residues. V lost 6 bases, J lost 1 base, and 4 bases stayed unmatched. Germline assignment: CDR1 SNHLY and CDR2 FYNNEI. CDR3 amino acids: CASSPGQGSYNSPLHF. CDR3 coding DNA: TGTGCCAGCAGCCCGGGACAGGGTTCCTATAATTCACCCCTCCACTTT.

The rearrangement joins TRBV12-3 or TRBV12-4 to TRBJ2-7, with 7 bases aligning to TRBD1. V dropped 6 bases and J dropped 9; count of bases not matched to a gene: 11. The CDR3 consists of 13 residues. The CDR3 nucleotides are TGTGCCAGCAGCCCGGACAGGCGCCGCGGGCAGTACTTC. As protein: CASSPDRRRGQYF.

The chain joins TRBV7-2 to TRBJ2-1; 12 bases are a match to TRBD2. The CDR3 contains 16 residues. J was trimmed by 8 bases and V by 5 bases; bases with no gene match: 10. Germline V gene sequence: CDR1 SGHTA, CDR2 FQGNSA. The CDR3 DNA reads as TGTGCCAGCAGCCCTAGCGGGGGGGCCTTTATGTATGAGCAGTTCTTC. It specifies CASSPSGGAFMYEQFF.

This clone was seen more than once but under ten times. This chain connects TRBV10-1 to TRBJ2-5; D may correspond to TRBD1 or TRBD2 (5 bases each). Per germline, CDR1 WNHNN and CDR2 SYGVQD (reference sequence). The CDR3 contains 15 residues. Deletions cut 2 bases from V and 5 bases from J, with 15 bases between. Here the CDR3 DNA reads TGCGCCAGCAGTGAGAACGAGGGGAGTTGGGAGACCCAGTACTTC. It codes for CASSENEGSWETQYF.

The CDR3 coding sequence is TGTGCCAGCTCACCGGTCCAGGGAGGAATGAACACTGAAGCTTTCTTT. This codes for CASSPVQGGMNTEAFF. The J gene is TRBJ1-1, the V gene TRBV18; D might be TRBD1 (5 bases). The CDR3 has 16 residues. Trimming stripped 3 bases from V and 0 bases from J, with 14 bases between. Germline-derived CDR1 and CDR2 are KGHSH and LQKENI.

The chain uses TRBV7-6 and TRBJ1-4; tentatively, D is TRBD1 (5 bases). This CDR3 region has 15 residues. Germline loops: CDR1 SGHVS, CDR2 FNYEAQ. V lost 3 bases and J 0 bases, leaving 8 bases between the germline ends. The CDR3 DNA is TGTGCCAGCAGCTTTAGGGGTTCAACTAATGAAAAACTGTTTTTT. This encodes CASSFRGSTNEKLFF.

The J gene is TRBJ2-2, the V gene TRBV5-1; either TRBD1 or TRBD2 may supply D (7 bases each). CDR3 size: 15 residues. Germline CDR1 and CDR2: SGHRS and YFSETQ. V was shortened by 5 bases and J by 2 bases, with 13 bases between the two germline ends. Here the CDR3 reads CASRGRGPNTGELFF. CDR3 nucleotide sequence: TGCGCCAGCAGAGGGAGGGGGCCAAACACCGGGGAGCTGTTTTTT.

The chain employs TRBV11-2 and TRBJ2-2; tentatively, D is TRBD1 or TRBD2 (5 bases each). CDR3 length: 15 amino acids. V lost 4 bases, J lost 6 bases, and 15 bases lay in between. Germline CDR1 SGHAT, CDR2 FQNNGV. In DNA form, the CDR3 reads TGTGCCAGCAGCTCCCTTGGGGGTCGGTCCGGGGAGCTGTTTTTT. Translated, it gives CASSSLGGRSGELFF.

The chain couples TRBV29-1 to TRBJ1-2; D uncertain. V lost 8 bases, J lost 6 bases, and 16 bases lay in between. From germline, CDR1 is SQVTM and CDR2 ANQGSEA. This CDR3 has 12 residues. This chain's CDR3 is CSTWTWEDGYTF. The CDR3 DNA is TGCAGCACGTGGACCTGGGAGGATGGCTACACCTTC.

The chain links TRBV30 to TRBJ2-1, with D perhaps TRBD2 (5 bases). This CDR3 is 14 amino acids long. V lost 2 bases and J 7 bases, leaving 15 bases between the germline ends. Germline V gene lookup returns CDR1 GTSNPN and CDR2 SVGIG (reference sequence). DNA for the CDR3: TGTGCCTGGAGTACTAGTTTTTTGTCTAATGAGCAGTTCTTC. Translated: CAWSTSFLSNEQFF.

This rearrangement joins TRBV10-3 to TRBJ2-7; D not certain. Per germline, CDR1 ENHRY and CDR2 SYGVKD. The V and J ends lost 10 bases and 6 bases respectively, with 25 bases between them. The CDR3 is 15 residues long. CDR3 sequence: CATDDRPLGIPEQYF. The CDR3 DNA reads as TGTGCCACCGACGACCGACCCCTGGGGATCCCCGAGCAGTACTTC.